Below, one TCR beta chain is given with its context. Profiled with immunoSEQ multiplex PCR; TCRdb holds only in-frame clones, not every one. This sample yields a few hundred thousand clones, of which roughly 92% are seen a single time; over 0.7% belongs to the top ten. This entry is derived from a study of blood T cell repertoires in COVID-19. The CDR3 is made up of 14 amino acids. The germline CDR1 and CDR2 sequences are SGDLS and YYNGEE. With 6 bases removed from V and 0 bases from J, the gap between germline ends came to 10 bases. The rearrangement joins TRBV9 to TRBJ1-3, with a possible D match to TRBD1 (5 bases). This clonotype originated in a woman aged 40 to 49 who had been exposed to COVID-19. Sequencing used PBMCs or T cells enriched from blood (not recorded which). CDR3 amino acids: CASMEGVSGNTIYF. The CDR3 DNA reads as TGTGCCAGCATGGAAGGGGTCTCTGGAAACACCATATATTTT.